A single sample gave rise to the 20 T cell receptor beta chains below, sequenced in a study of blood T cell repertoires in COVID-19. The protocol was immunoSEQ multiplex PCR, while the TCRdb copy is restricted to in-frame clones and leaves out a portion. Among 85,000 to 90,000 clones listed, 87% were seen once. The sequencing sample was made of peripheral blood. The receptors stem from a human donor in a cohort sampled during active COVID-19.

V gene TRBV18 combines with J gene TRBJ1-1; 8 nucleotides match TRBD1. The V segment lost 3 bases and the J segment 0 bases; nucleotides outside the gene matches: 6. Germline lookup yields CDR1 KGHSH and CDR2 LQKENI. The CDR3 runs 16 residues. CDR3 bases: TGTGCCAGCTCACCTTCAGGGGGCCCCATGAACACTGAAGCTTTCTTT. Protein: CASSPSGGPMNTEAFF.

V and J are TRBV9 and TRBJ1-1, with TRBD1 matching over 10 bases. The CDR3 sequence is 17 residues long. The germline gives CDR1 SGDLS, CDR2 YYNGEE. The V and J ends lost 3 bases and 0 bases, in that order; junction bases with no gene match: 8. CDR3 region: CASSGTGGLVMNTEAFF. CDR3 nucleotide sequence: TGTGCCAGCAGCGGGACAGGGGGGCTGGTCATGAACACTGAAGCTTTCTTT.

V is TRBV9 and J is TRBJ2-5, with 8 bases matching TRBD1. Germline values: CDR1 SGDLS, CDR2 YYNGEE. V was clipped by 0 bases and J by 4 bases; unmatched bases: 2. The CDR3 is 14 amino acids. The CDR3 loop is CASSVEQGGETQYF. The CDR3 region has the DNA TGTGCCAGCAGCGTAGAACAGGGGGGAGAGACCCAGTACTTC.

The chain links TRBV5-1 to TRBJ1-6; 9 bases line up with TRBD1. The CDR3 loop spans 15 amino acids. CDR1 is SGHRS and CDR2 is YFSETQ in the germline V gene. V dropped 3 bases and J dropped 5; count of bases not matched to a gene: 3. The CDR3 region is CASSSRTGDNSPLHF. The CDR3 DNA is TGCGCCAGCAGCTCTCGGACAGGGGATAATTCACCCCTCCACTTT.

The CDR3 sequence is CASSSRTAATNEKLFF. The CDR3 DNA follows: TGTGCCAGCAGTTCTCGGACAGCCGCAACTAATGAAAAACTGTTTTTT. This rearrangement joins TRBV27 to TRBJ1-4; D possibly corresponds to TRBD1 (6 bases). The CDR3 extends over 16 amino acids. CDR1 is MNHEY, CDR2 SMNVEV, per germline (reference sequence). Trimming shortened V by 4 bases and J by 0 bases, and 12 bases separated the two germline ends.

This sequence joins TRBV7-3 and TRBJ1-1, with 10 bases lining up with TRBD1. This CDR3 spans 15 amino acids. V shed 5 bases and J 0 bases; nucleotides not matched to a gene: 3. From germline, CDR1 is SGHTA and CDR2 FQGTGA. The CDR3 DNA follows: TGTGCCAGCAGCCCCGGGACAGGGGTGAACACTGAAGCTTTCTTT. Translated, it gives CASSPGTGVNTEAFF. Looking up the rest from reference TRBV7-3 and TRBJ1-1 gives the full variable domain: GAGVSQTPSNKVTEKGKYVELRCDPISGHTALYWYRQSLGQGPEFLIYFQGTGAADDSGLPNDRFFAVRPEGSVSTLKIQRTERGDSAVYLCASSPGTGVNTEAFFGQGTRLTVV.

This chain links TRBV19 with TRBJ2-1; 7 nucleotides match TRBD2. V was clipped by 4 bases and J by 2 bases; unmatched bases: 8. The germline V gene encodes CDR1 LNHDA and CDR2 SQIVND (reference sequence). This CDR3 has 16 residues. The CDR3 region has the DNA TGTGCCAGTAGTACCCCGCGGGGGAACCCCTACAATGAGCAGTTCTTC. Protein product: CASSTPRGNPYNEQFF.

This sequence joins TRBV2 and TRBJ1-3; 11 bases agree with TRBD1. In germline, CDR1 is SNHLY, CDR2 FYNNEI. This CDR3 region has 14 residues. After removal of 4 bases from V and 7 bases from J, the junction contained 3 bases not matched to a gene. CDR3 protein: CASSGTGGANTIYF. The CDR3, as DNA: TGTGCCAGCAGTGGGACAGGGGGCGCGAACACCATATATTTT.

The chain recombines TRBV7-2 with TRBJ2-7; 11 nucleotides line up with TRBD1. This CDR3 region has 17 residues. The ends lost 4 bases at V and 2 bases at J; junction bases unmatched: 10. Looked up from germline, CDR1 is SGHTA and CDR2 is FQGNSA. In nucleotides, the CDR3 is TGTGCCAGCAGCTCCCTAGGGGGGGGACAGGGGGCCTACGAGCAGTACTTC. Amino acid sequence: CASSSLGGGQGAYEQYF.

The chain couples TRBV4-2 to TRBJ1-4; 12 nucleotides align to TRBD1. Germline V gene sequence: CDR1 LGHNA, CDR2 YNFKEQ. The CDR3 contains 17 residues. V shed 4 bases, J shed 3 bases, and the junction held 6 bases outside the gene matches. The DNA for the CDR3 is TGTGCCAGCAGCCCCCGGGACAGGGGGCCGTCTAATGAAAAACTGTTTTTT. Its translation: CASSPRDRGPSNEKLFF.

This chain links TRBV2 with TRBJ2-1; tentatively, D is TRBD2 (5 bases). The CDR3 has 12 amino acids. Per the germline V gene, CDR1 is SNHLY and CDR2 is FYNNEI. Trimming cost V 2 bases and J 10 bases, with 9 bases left between them. CDR3 coding DNA: TGTGCCAGCAGTGAATCCGGGGAGGAGCAGTTCTTC. Its protein is CASSESGEEQFF.

V and J are TRBV5-1 and TRBJ1-1, with a weak D call TRBD1 (5 bases). CDR1 and CDR2 from the germline V gene are SGHRS and YFSETQ. The V end was cut by 3 bases, the J end by 11 bases, with 17 bases between. The CDR3 extends over 13 amino acids. The CDR3 DNA reads TGCGCCAGCAGCTCTGACAGCCCAGAGAGGGCTTTCTTT. This sequence encodes CASSSDSPERAFF.

The rearrangement links TRBV29-1 to TRBJ2-6; the D gene is possibly TRBD2 (5 bases). Trimming pared 4 bases from V and 3 bases from J, leaving 13 bases between. Looked up from germline, CDR1 is SQVTM and CDR2 is ANQGSEA. The CDR3 is 15 amino acids. CDR3 nucleotides: TGCAGCGTTGCCGGTCCGGGAAGTGGGGCCAACGTCCTGACTTTC. Translation: CSVAGPGSGANVLTF.

The rearrangement joins TRBV19 to TRBJ1-4; D remains ambiguous. From germline, CDR1 is LNHDA and CDR2 SQIVND (reference sequence). There are 16 residues in the CDR3. V was shortened by 3 bases and J by 3 bases, with 14 bases between the two germline ends. The CDR3 DNA follows: TGTGCCAGTAGTATCGACATTCTCGCTCCTAATGAAAAACTGTTTTTT. It specifies CASSIDILAPNEKLFF.

The chain joins TRBV5-1 to TRBJ2-3; 10 bases match TRBD2. CDR1 and CDR2 from the germline V gene are SGHRS and YFSETQ. Germline trimming cut 7 bases from V and 2 bases from J; bases unmatched to any gene: 4. The CDR3 loop spans 14 amino acids. The CDR3 DNA reads TGCGCCAGCGAACTAGCGGGAACCACAGATACGCAGTATTTT. This encodes CASELAGTTDTQYF.

The genes are TRBV27 and TRBJ2-1; 7 nucleotides match TRBD1. This CDR3 is built from 13 residues. The trim removed 2 bases at V and 9 bases at J, leaving 4 bases unmatched. Germline V gene lookup returns CDR1 MNHEY and CDR2 SMNVEV (reference sequence). The CDR3 protein is CASSLDRVSEQFF. DNA of the CDR3: TGTGCCAGCAGTTTAGACAGGGTGTCTGAGCAGTTCTTC.

CDR3 sequence reads: CATSDQAGTSGRAHNEQFF. CDR3 nucleotide sequence: TGTGCCACCAGTGACCAGGCCGGGACTAGCGGGAGGGCCCACAATGAGCAGTTCTTC. The chain links TRBV24-1 to TRBJ2-1; TRBD2 agrees at 16 bases. Per the germline V gene, CDR1 is KGHDR and CDR2 is SFDVKD. This CDR3 is 19 amino acids long. Trimming removed 4 bases from V and 5 bases from J; junction bases left unmatched: 10.

The chain is built from TRBV10-2 and TRBJ2-3; possibly TRBD2 for D (5 bases). Between the trimmed V and J ends, which lost 7 bases and 3 bases, there was a span of 14 bases. There are 14 residues in the CDR3. Germline lookup yields CDR1 WSHSY and CDR2 SAAADI. Here the CDR3 reads CASTPEDLTDTQYF. The CDR3 nucleotides read TGCGCCAGCACACCGGAGGATCTTACAGATACGCAGTATTTT.

This chain uses TRBV9 with TRBJ2-7; TRBD2 matches 8 bases. Trimming took 0 bases from V and 0 from J; bases not matched to a gene: 5. The CDR3 totals 16 residues. Germline V gene sequence: CDR1 SGDLS, CDR2 YYNGEE. For the CDR3, the DNA is TGTGCCAGCAGCGTAGGTTCGGGAGGGGGCTCCTACGAGCAGTACTTC. Its translation is CASSVGSGGGSYEQYF.

The chain employs TRBV5-6 and TRBJ2-5; 10 nucleotides agree with TRBD2. There are 15 residues in the CDR3. Unmatched junction bases numbered 9, after V lost 5 bases and J lost 5 bases. Germline V gene data show CDR1 as SGHDT and CDR2 as YYEEEE. The CDR3 spells CASRHASGSLETQYF. In nucleotides, the CDR3 is TGTGCCAGCAGACATGCTAGCGGGAGCCTGGAGACCCAGTACTTC.